These 25 T cell receptor beta chains were sequenced from one sample in a study of spatial heterogeneity in lung cancer. Time point denoted: sample taken at primary tumor resection. Each CDR3 protein gets one entry after TCRdb re-called the 5' RACE reads with MiXCR. The table records about 23,000 distinct CDR3 sequences, approximately 3% of them present only once. This sample comprised PBMCs, obtained at surgery. The receptors were sampled from a female donor with early-stage non-small cell lung cancer.

The table lists this clonotype with many counts. This chain connects TRBV5-1 to TRBJ2-4; D call uncertain. CDR1 and CDR2 (germline): SGHRS, YFSETQ. The CDR3 runs 13 residues. V was cut by 3 bases and J by 6 bases, with 10 bases left in between. The CDR3 spells CASSSWFGNIQYF. CDR3 DNA: TGCGCCAGCAGCTCATGGTTCGGAAACATTCAGTACTTC.

The gene calls are TRBV4-3 and TRBJ2-5, with D perhaps TRBD2 (6 bases). The CDR3 spans 15 residues. V shed 0 bases and J shed 1 base, with 9 bases lying between them. The germline V gene has CDR1 LGHNA and CDR2 YSLEER. The CDR3 reads CASSQDSGVQETQYF. CDR3 DNA sequence: TGCGCCAGCAGCCAAGATTCGGGGGTCCAAGAGACCCAGTACTTC.

Ten or more counts support this clonotype. This chain links TRBV28 with TRBJ2-3; 9 bases agree with TRBD2. V dropped 6 bases and J dropped 1; count of bases not matched to a gene: 8. Germline CDR1 is MDHEN and CDR2 is SYDVKM. CDR3 length equals 16 residues. CDR3 nucleotides: TGTGCCAGCAGGCTAGTCCGACTAGCGGGCACAGATACGCAGTATTTT. Translating it yields CASRLVRLAGTDTQYF.

This clonotype was seen repeatedly, ten times or more. The chain combines TRBV11-2 with TRBJ1-2; D call uncertain. The CDR3 sequence is 12 residues long. V was clipped by 3 bases and J by 4 bases, with 6 bases between them. The germline CDR1 and CDR2 sequences are SGHAT and FQNNGV. The CDR3 here is CASSLQIYGYTF. The DNA for the CDR3 is TGTGCCAGCAGCTTGCAGATCTATGGCTACACCTTC.

This clonotype was found many times. V usage is TRBV19 and J usage is TRBJ1-1, with D maybe TRBD1 (5 bases). From germline, CDR1 is LNHDA and CDR2 SQIVND (reference sequence). The ends were cut back, 9 bases at V and 2 bases at J, with 13 bases in the middle. This CDR3 contains 13 residues. CDR3: CASRDALNTEAFF. In DNA, the CDR3 is TGTGCCAGCCGGGACGCCCTTAACACTGAAGCTTTCTTT.

This clonotype was recorded many times. The genes are TRBV6-2 or TRBV6-3 and TRBJ1-2; the D gene is possibly TRBD1 (5 bases). Germline values: CDR1 MNHEY, CDR2 SVGEGT. The V end lost 5 bases, the J end lost 5 bases, and 18 bases lay between the germline ends. This CDR3 comprises 15 residues. Written as DNA, the CDR3 is TGTGCCAGCAGTGACTTTGCCCGCGGGGCTTATGGCTACACCTTC. Its translation: CASSDFARGAYGYTF.

This clonotype showed up many times. The chain employs TRBV7-9 and TRBJ1-6; D unresolved. The CDR3 is 13 residues long. V lost 2 bases to trimming and J lost 8 bases, with 7 bases between them. Germline V CDR1 and CDR2: SEHNR, FQNEAQ (reference sequence). The CDR3 protein is CASSLQQDSPLHF. CDR3 sequence (DNA): TGTGCCAGCAGCTTACAGCAGGATTCACCCCTCCACTTT. Full variable domain (missing parts from reference TRBV7-9 and TRBJ1-6): DTGVSQNPRHKITKRGQNVTFRCDPISEHNRLYWYRQTLGQGPEFLTYFQNEAQLEKSRLLSDRFSAERPKGSFSTLEIQRTEQGDSAMYLCASSLQQDSPLHFGNGTRLTVT.

This clonotype was seen repeatedly, ten times or more. The rearrangement uses TRBV10-2 and TRBJ2-7; D possibly uses TRBD1 or TRBD2 (5 bases each). CDR3 size: 16 residues. Germline CDR1 WSHSY, CDR2 SAAADI. Trimming stripped 3 bases from V and 6 bases from J, with 21 bases between. CDR3 DNA sequence: TGCGCCAGCAGTGATCCCGCTAGTGATGGGGGTCTCGAGCAGTACTTC. Protein: CASSDPASDGGLEQYF.

This clonotype was recorded a few times. This chain uses TRBV6-5 with TRBJ1-2; D unresolved. V gave up 11 bases and J gave up 6 bases, with 19 bases separating them. Germline V gene sequence: CDR1 MNHEY, CDR2 SVGAGI. The CDR3 runs 13 residues. CDR3 DNA sequence: TGTGCCCCGACTGCGGTGGGAAACCATGGCTACACCTTC. It encodes CAPTAVGNHGYTF.

This clonotype was observed at least ten times. The J gene is TRBJ2-3, the V gene TRBV20-1, with 8 nucleotides matching TRBD1. J gave up 2 bases and V 0 bases, and 4 bases lay outside the gene matches. Germline CDR1 is DFQATT and CDR2 is SNEGSKA (reference sequence). The CDR3 totals 15 residues. Here the CDR3 reads CSARDIRGLTDTQYF. The DNA for the CDR3 is TGCAGTGCTAGAGATATCAGGGGGCTCACAGATACGCAGTATTTT.

This clonotype has just a few counts. The chain uses TRBV5-1 and TRBJ2-7, with 8 bases lining up with TRBD2. This CDR3 has 15 amino acids. Germline V gene lookup returns CDR1 SGHRS and CDR2 YFSETQ. The V gene end was trimmed by 0 bases and the J gene end by 6 bases; junction bases not matched to a gene: 8. The CDR3: CASSLGRGLAREQYF. DNA of the CDR3: TGCGCCAGCAGCTTGGGGCGAGGACTAGCCCGCGAGCAGTACTTC.

The chain uses TRBV12-3 or TRBV12-4 and TRBJ2-5, with D unclear. The CDR3 is 12 residues long. V lost 4 bases and J 5 bases, leaving 8 bases between the germline ends. The DNA of the CDR3 is TGTGCCAGCAGTTATTCCAGGGAGACCCAGTACTTC. Amino acid sequence: CASSYSRETQYF.

Ten or more counts support this clonotype. The junction departs from germline at one end; a sequencing error may be responsible. This sequence joins TRBV15 and TRBJ1-4; no definite D call. The length of the CDR3 is 14 residues. Germline lookup yields CDR1 LNHNV and CDR2 YYDKDF (reference sequence). The CDR3, as DNA: TGTGCCACCAGCGGAGAGGTGGTAGGTGAAAAACTGTTTTTT. It yields the protein CATSGEVVGEKLFF.

This clonotype was seen repeatedly, ten times or more. The rearrangement joins TRBV6-5 to TRBJ2-3, with TRBD2 identical over 9 bases. Germline V gene data show CDR1 as MNHEY and CDR2 as SVGAGI. This CDR3 contains 16 residues. V was clipped by 7 bases and J by 6 bases; unmatched bases: 14. The CDR3 DNA is TGTGCCAGCACCCAATACCTGGGCGGGAGGGCCGATACGCAGTATTTT. Its protein is CASTQYLGGRADTQYF.

This clonotype was observed a handful of times. The CDR3 loop reads CASGDGTGPLTF. CDR3 in DNA: TGCGCCAGTGGAGACGGGACAGGCCCGCTCACCTTC. This rearrangement joins TRBV10-1 to TRBJ1-2, with 8 bases identical to TRBD1. Germline CDR1 and CDR2: WNHNN and SYGVQD (reference sequence). This CDR3 spans 12 amino acids. V dropped 9 bases and J dropped 13; count of bases not matched to a gene: 13.

This clonotype has ten or more counts. This rearrangement joins TRBV20-1 to TRBJ2-7; 9 positions match TRBD2. V gave up 6 bases and J gave up 7 bases; unmatched junction bases: 16. CDR1 and CDR2 (germline): DFQATT, SNEGSKA (reference sequence). This CDR3 is 15 amino acids long. CDR3 coding DNA: TGCAGTGCACGCCGGACTAGCGCACCCTTTACGGAGCAGTACTTC. Its translation is CSARRTSAPFTEQYF.

Within the sample, this clonotype is medium-sized (0.01 to 0.1%). The V and J genes are TRBV24-1 and TRBJ2-1; 10 bases match TRBD1. The CDR3 length is 16 residues. Germline-derived CDR1 and CDR2 are KGHDR and SFDVKD. The V segment lost 1 base and the J segment 6 bases; nucleotides outside the gene matches: 5. The CDR3 reads CATSDLGDRGRNEQFF. CDR3 sequence (DNA): TGTGCCACCAGTGATTTAGGGGACAGGGGTCGCAATGAGCAGTTCTTC.

This clonotype was seen a few times. This rearrangement joins TRBV5-1 to TRBJ2-3; 8 bases match TRBD1. CDR1 is SGHRS, CDR2 YFSETQ, per germline. This CDR3 spans 15 amino acids. J lost 2 bases, V lost 0 bases, and 2 bases had no gene match. The CDR3 loop is CASSLGQGFTDTQYF. The CDR3 nucleotides are TGCGCCAGCAGCTTGGGACAGGGGTTCACAGATACGCAGTATTTT.

Many counts were recorded for this clonotype. The V gene is TRBV28, the J gene TRBJ2-3; unclear D gene. Trimming left V 4 bases short and J 3 bases short, with 20 bases between. There are 17 residues in the CDR3. Germline CDR1 and CDR2: MDHEN and SYDVKM. CDR3 region: CASSSWFRLSDTDTQYF. The CDR3 DNA reads TGTGCCAGCAGTTCTTGGTTTAGATTGAGTGATACAGATACGCAGTATTTT.

This clonotype appeared many times. The rearrangement joins TRBV20-1 to TRBJ1-5; TRBD1 is a possible D gene (6 bases). There are 14 residues in the CDR3. The germline V gene has CDR1 DFQATT and CDR2 SNEGSKA (reference sequence). V lost 0 bases, J lost 7 bases, and 13 bases lay in between. Here the CDR3 reads CSAREQGAEQPQHF. The CDR3, as DNA: TGCAGTGCTAGAGAACAGGGAGCCGAGCAGCCCCAGCATTTT.

There are many counts of this clonotype. This chain uses TRBV28 with TRBJ2-2; 9 bases are shared with TRBD1. This CDR3 has 16 amino acids. Germline V lookup: CDR1 MDHEN, CDR2 SYDVKM. Unmatched junction bases numbered 16, after V lost 10 bases and J lost 7 bases. The CDR3 sequence is CATARDTGGLSGELFF. The CDR3 DNA follows: TGTGCCACAGCGCGAGATACAGGGGGCTTGAGCGGGGAGCTGTTTTTT.

The rearrangement links TRBV6-2 or TRBV6-3 to TRBJ2-1; D might be TRBD2 (6 bases). Between the trimmed V and J ends, which lost 1 base and 0 bases, there was a span of 22 bases. The germline gives CDR1 MNHEY, CDR2 SVGEGT. The CDR3 is 20 amino acids. DNA for the CDR3: TGTGCCAGCAGTTACTGGGCGGGGCCCACAAGCTTAAGCTCCTACAATGAGCAGTTCTTC. Protein: CASSYWAGPTSLSSYNEQFF.

This clonotype has at least ten counts. J is TRBJ2-5 and V is TRBV7-7; D ambiguous. Germline V gene lookup returns CDR1 SSHAT and CDR2 FNYEAQ (reference sequence). The V gene lost 5 bases and the J gene lost 2 bases, with 12 bases spanning the gap. CDR3 size: 14 residues. CDR3 coding DNA: TGTGCCAGCAGCGCCTACAAGAATCAAGAGACCCAGTACTTC. It translates to CASSAYKNQETQYF.

This clonotype was detected ten times or more. The V and J genes are TRBV7-9 and TRBJ2-1, with TRBD1 as a possible D gene (6 bases). Germline V gene sequence: CDR1 SEHNR, CDR2 FQNEAQ (reference sequence). V was shortened by 3 bases and J by 10 bases, with 16 bases between the two germline ends. The CDR3 extends over 14 amino acids. The DNA for the CDR3 is TGTGCCAGCAGCTTTAGTCGCAGGGGAGAAGAGCAGTTCTTC. Its protein is CASSFSRRGEEQFF. Full variable domain (outside the CDR3, taken from reference TRBV7-9 and TRBJ2-1): DTGVSQNPRHKITKRGQNVTFRCDPISEHNRLYWYRQTLGQGPEFLTYFQNEAQLEKSRLLSDRFSAERPKGSFSTLEIQRTEQGDSAMYLCASSFSRRGEEQFFGPGTRLTVL.

This clonotype was seen many times. J is TRBJ2-2 and V is TRBV25-1, with a tentative D call TRBD2 (5 bases). V shed 3 bases and J shed 1 base, with 12 bases lying between them. The CDR3 spans 16 residues. Germline lookup yields CDR1 MGHDK and CDR2 SYGVNS. The chain's CDR3 is CASSDLLRENTGELFF. The CDR3 bases are TGTGCCAGCAGTGACTTGCTCCGGGAGAACACCGGGGAGCTGTTTTTT.